This record looks at one T cell receptor (beta chain) sequence and its context. J was trimmed by 2 bases and V by 3 bases; bases with no gene match: 2. Germline V gene lookup returns CDR1 ENHRY and CDR2 SYGVKD. CDR3 size: 15 residues. This table comes from immunoSEQ multiplex PCR, and its TCRdb copy is limited to in-frame clones, with some not included. This sample has 70,000 or so clones; approximately 83% occur once, and the top ten carry roughly 2.9%. This sample was taken from a study of blood T cell repertoires in COVID-19. The receptor's source is a man older than 75 with acute or convalescent COVID-19. The sequenced material came from peripheral blood. The genes are TRBV10-3 and TRBJ2-1; 9 nucleotides align to TRBD2. The CDR3 DNA reads as TGTGCCATCAGTGATGCGGGAGGGCCCTACAATGAGCAGTTCTTC. It translates to CAISDAGGPYNEQFF.